This is a list of T cell receptor beta chains from one sample in a study of T cells after yellow fever vaccination. In TCRdb, the 5' RACE reads were re-called with MiXCR into one record per CDR3 protein. The repertoire holds some 300,000 distinct CDR3 sequences, roughly 4% seen once, with 23% in the top ten. The specimen was PBMCs, collected on the day of the yellow fever booster vaccination. The source is a man between 18 and 35 years old who received the YFV17D yellow fever vaccine. Each CDR3 is given with its conserved first and last residue. Each record gives: D gene, V gene, CDR3 length, clone size, J gene, CDR3 protein, CDR3 DNA. D genes are given only for firm matches. A row's size may be missing; if present it is once, few, many or a size class.

>TRBD1|TRBV5-1|14|few|TRBJ1-2
CASSPGQVDYGYTF
TGCGCCAGCAGCCCCGGACAGGTCGACTATGGCTACACCTTC
>.|TRBV5-1|15|many|TRBJ2-3
CASSLEVGRTDTQYF
TGCGCCAGCAGCTTGGAGGTGGGGCGCACAGATACGCAGTATTTT
>TRBD1|TRBV6-2/TRBV6-3|18|few|TRBJ1-2
CASRLTSGTVDSNYGYTF
TGTGCCAGCAGATTGACCTCTGGGACAGTGGATTCTAACTATGGCTACACCTTC
>.|TRBV5-6|13|many|TRBJ1-6
CASSFGYANPLHF
TGTGCCAGCAGCTTTGGGTACGCCAACCCCCTCCACTTT
>.|TRBV4-1|13|many|TRBJ2-5
CASSQGQVETQYF
TGCGCCAGCAGCCAAGGGCAGGTGGAGACCCAGTACTTC
>TRBD2|TRBV12-3/TRBV12-4|14|few|TRBJ2-7
CASSRGGIIPEQYF
TGTGCCAGCAGCCGGGGGGGGATAATTCCCGAGCAGTACTTC
>.|TRBV18|17|many|TRBJ1-5
CASSPNPASGVGQPQHF
TGTGCCAGCTCACCCAACCCAGCTTCGGGGGTAGGCCAGCCCCAGCATTTT
>TRBD1|TRBV3-1|17|.|TRBJ2-3
CASSTPGTGGMGDTQYF
TGTGCCAGCAGCACCCCCGGGACAGGGGGTATGGGTGATACGCAGTATTTT
>.|TRBV5-5|14|.|TRBJ1-5
CASSLRGMNQPQHF
TGTGCCAGCAGCTTACGGGGGATGAATCAGCCCCAGCATTTT
>.|TRBV6-6|14|many|TRBJ2-3
CASSYTGQSDTQYF
TGTGCCAGCAGTTACACAGGACAGTCCGATACGCAGTATTTT
>.|TRBV5-1|12|many|TRBJ2-3
CASSKVTDTQYF
TGCGCCAGCAGCAAAGTCACAGATACGCAGTATTTT
>.|TRBV12-3/TRBV12-4|13|.|TRBJ2-5
CASSSSYQETQYF
TGTGCCAGCAGTTCTTCATACCAAGAGACCCAGTACTTC
>.|TRBV9|15|many|TRBJ2-6
CASSDRGLEANVLTF
TGTGCCAGCAGCGACCGGGGCCTCGAGGCCAACGTCCTGACTTTC
>.|TRBV29-1|13|.|TRBJ2-7
CSVRTAGSYEQYF
TGCAGCGTCCGCACGGCGGGGTCCTACGAGCAGTACTTC
>TRBD1|TRBV6-2/TRBV6-3|15|many|TRBJ2-3
CASSYWDRDTDTQYF
TGTGCCAGCAGTTACTGGGACAGAGACACAGATACGCAGTATTTT
>TRBD1|TRBV28|14|many|TRBJ2-4
CASSAGQAVNIQYF
TGTGCCAGCAGTGCGGGACAGGCAGTCAACATTCAGTACTTC
>TRBD1|TRBV5-5|14|many|TRBJ1-5
CASSGQGGNQPQHF
TGTGCCAGCAGCGGACAGGGCGGCAATCAGCCCCAGCATTTT
>.|TRBV3-1|15|many|TRBJ2-1
CASSQEQVPYNEQFF
TGTGCCAGCAGCCAAGAGCAGGTACCCTACAATGAGCAGTTCTTC
>.|TRBV20-1|10|.|TRBJ2-5
CTLRGETQYF
TGCACTCTCCGGGGGGAGACCCAGTACTTC
>.|TRBV30|13|few|TRBJ1-4
CAWWNRINEKLFF
TGTGCCTGGTGGAACAGGATCAATGAAAAACTGTTTTTT
>.|TRBV4-1|15|many|TRBJ2-5
CASSQVLGTQETQYF
TGCGCCAGCAGCCAAGTACTAGGGACGCAAGAGACCCAGTACTTC